This is a list of T cell receptor beta chains from one sample in a study of blood T cell repertoires in COVID-19. Produced via immunoSEQ multiplex PCR; TCRdb's table is partial and in-frame only. The sample has approximately 52,000 clones, about 85% seen once. The sample taken for sequencing was peripheral blood. These receptors all stem from a woman older than 75 with acute or convalescent COVID-19. The CDR3 runs from the conserved cysteine through the conserved F or W. A D gene is named only where the DNA matches it firmly. Clone size is stated in some rows and not others, as once, few, many or a class when expanded.

abundance	d_gene	v_gene	j_gene	CDR3nt	CDR3aa
-	-	TRBV5-8	TRBJ2-4	TGTGCCAGCAGCTTGGGTGCCTACGTGACTGACATTCAGTACTTC	CASSLGAYVTDIQYF
-	-	TRBV2	TRBJ1-3	TGTGCCAGCACAGGGGAGTTCTCTGGAAACACCATATATTTT	CASTGEFSGNTIYF
-	TRBD1	TRBV2	TRBJ1-5	TGTGCCAGCAGAGGGGACAGGGCCCTATCTAATCAGCCCCAGCATTTT	CASRGDRALSNQPQHF
-	-	TRBV6-6	TRBJ1-5	TGTGCCAGCAGTAACCCCGCCGGGGGCAATCAGCCCCAGCATTTT	CASSNPAGGNQPQHF
-	-	TRBV3-1/TRBV3-2	TRBJ2-3	TGTGCCAGCAGCCAAGAGCGGGCAGGTACGCAGTATTTT	CASSQERAGTQYF
-	TRBD1	TRBV27	TRBJ2-7	TGTGCCAGCAGTTTAGTGGGACAGGGCTCCTACGAGCAGTACTTC	CASSLVGQGSYEQYF
few	-	TRBV27	TRBJ1-3	TGTGCCAGCAAGTCGGCTGGAAACACCATATATTTT	CASKSAGNTIYF
-	TRBD1	TRBV12-3/TRBV12-4	TRBJ1-3	TGTGCCAGCAGTTCGGGACAGGGAAACACCATATATTTT	CASSSGQGNTIYF
few	TRBD1	TRBV9	TRBJ1-6	TGTGCCAGCAGTGTACAGGGGGATTCACCTAGACCCCTCCACTTT	CASSVQGDSPRPLHF
-	-	TRBV5-6	TRBJ2-5	TGTGCCAGCAGCACCGGACAAGCGACGGAGACCCAGTACTTC	CASSTGQATETQYF
-	-	TRBV30	TRBJ1-1	TGTGCCTGGAGTGTATCGCCGGGGAGTGCTTTCTTT	CAWSVSPGSAFF
-	TRBD1	TRBV6-5	TRBJ1-4	TGTGCCAGCAGATCAGGGGGGTCTGTGGAAAAACTGTTTTTT	CASRSGGSVEKLFF
few	-	TRBV24-1	TRBJ2-7	TGTGCCACCCTCCCTACGACAGTTGCCTACGAGCAGTACTTC	CATLPTTVAYEQYF
-	TRBD1	TRBV5-1	TRBJ2-1	TGCGCCAGCAGCTTTGAGGGGGCCCGATACAATGAGCAGTTCTTC	CASSFEGARYNEQFF
-	-	TRBV9	TRBJ1-2	TGTGCCAGCTCTCTTACCGGGGGTTTCGGCTACACCTTC	CASSLTGGFGYTF
-	-	TRBV19	TRBJ1-5	TGTGCCAGTAGTCCCCACCAGGCAGCGCCCCAGCATTTT	CASSPHQAAPQHF